A single sample gave rise to the 14 T cell receptor beta chains below, sequenced in a study of T cells in Graves' hyperthyroidism and ophthalmopathy. Amplified TCR beta CDR3 regions came from RNA transcripts. RT-PCR in the first round (using the HTBI primer set) targeted the TCR CDR3. TCRdb reprocessed the multiplex PCR reads via MiXCR and lists one record per CDR3 protein. The sample shows more than 500,000 distinct CDR3 sequences, around 15% of them seen only once. The source material was blood. The receptors derive from a woman between 35 and 50 years old with Graves' ophthalmopathy.

This clonotype was detected many times. The chain joins TRBV28 to TRBJ2-7, with TRBD1 matching 9 bases. This CDR3 has 15 residues. From germline, CDR1 is MDHEN and CDR2 SYDVKM. With 6 bases clipped from V and 5 bases from J, the junction kept 11 bases outside the gene matches. This CDR3 is CASRDTGTGIHEQYF. The DNA for the CDR3 is TGTGCCAGCAGAGACACCGGGACAGGGATCCACGAGCAGTACTTC.

Only a few counts were recorded for this clonotype. The CDR3 spells CASSNPWGAKTGANVLTF. For the CDR3, the DNA is TGTGCCAGCAGTAATCCCTGGGGGGCCAAAACTGGGGCCAACGTCCTGACTTTC. The chain joins TRBV2 to TRBJ2-6, with D perhaps TRBD1 or TRBD2 (6 bases each). The CDR3 extends over 18 amino acids. Trimming removed 5 bases from V and 2 bases from J, with 19 bases in between. Germline V gene data show CDR1 as SNHLY and CDR2 as FYNNEI.

The V and J genes are TRBV24-1 and TRBJ1-2; 12 bases line up with TRBD1. The V and J ends lost 5 bases and 8 bases, in that order; junction bases with no gene match: 11. Germline assignment: CDR1 KGHDR and CDR2 SFDVKD. This CDR3 spans 16 amino acids. The CDR3 nucleotides are TGTGCCACCAGTGGAGCTACCGGGACAGGGGGCTCAGGCTACACCTTC. It specifies CATSGATGTGGSGYTF.

The chain recombines TRBV11-3 with TRBJ1-1; tentative D call: TRBD1 (5 bases). Trimming cost V 2 bases and J 2 bases, with 12 bases left between them. Germline values: CDR1 SGHNT, CDR2 YENEEA. The CDR3 runs 15 residues. The CDR3 loop reads CASSLRVGGNTEAFF. In DNA form, the CDR3 reads TGTGCCAGCAGCTTAAGGGTCGGGGGAAACACTGAAGCTTTCTTT. The whole variable domain, filled in from reference TRBV11-3 and TRBJ1-1, reads EAGVVQSPRYKIIEKKQPVAFWCNPISGHNTLYWYLQNLGQGPELLIRYENEEAVDDSQLPKDRFSAERLKGVDSTLKIQPAELGDSAVYLCASSLRVGGNTEAFFGQGTRLTVV.

This clonotype was seen ten or more times. This sequence joins TRBV7-6 and TRBJ2-2; 8 positions match TRBD1. The CDR3 totals 15 residues. Losses at the gene ends were 5 bases for V and 7 bases for J; bases not matched to a gene: 9. The germline V gene has CDR1 SGHVS and CDR2 FNYEAQ. CDR3 loop: CASSRGQGVSGELFF. DNA for the CDR3: TGTGCCAGCAGCCGAGGACAGGGAGTTAGCGGGGAGCTGTTTTTT.

The table lists this clonotype with many counts. The chain links TRBV6-2 or TRBV6-3 to TRBJ2-7, with TRBD2 matching over 10 bases. The germline CDR1 and CDR2 sequences are MNHEY and SVGEGT. The CDR3 loop spans 15 amino acids. V was pared by 4 bases and J by 6 bases, with 9 bases of the junction left unmatched. The CDR3 region has the DNA TGTGCCAGCAGTTGGGCCGCTAGCGGGAGAGTCGAGCAGTACTTC. Its translation is CASSWAASGRVEQYF.

There are many counts of this clonotype. The chain couples TRBV7-9 to TRBJ1-1; D may be TRBD1 (5 bases). CDR1 is SEHNR, CDR2 FQNEAQ, per germline (reference sequence). Trimming removed 3 bases from V and 2 bases from J, with 10 bases in between. This CDR3 comprises 14 residues. The CDR3 DNA reads as TGTGCCAGCAGCTTCTCCGACAGAAACACTGAAGCTTTCTTT. Its translation: CASSFSDRNTEAFF.

This clonotype was observed a few times. The rearrangement links TRBV19 to TRBJ2-5; D remains unclear. This CDR3 has 13 amino acids. Trimming removed 5 bases from V and 2 bases from J, with 9 bases in between. CDR1 and CDR2 from the germline V gene are LNHDA and SQIVND (reference sequence). CDR3: CASSPSTQETQYF. The CDR3 nucleotides are TGTGCCAGTAGTCCGTCAACGCAAGAGACCCAGTACTTC.

This clonotype was seen many times. The chain has TRBV28 and TRBJ2-7; 10 bases map to TRBD1. V dropped 3 bases and J dropped 3; count of bases not matched to a gene: 8. CDR1 and CDR2 from the germline V gene are MDHEN and SYDVKM. The CDR3 runs to 16 residues. Here the CDR3 reads CASSFYAGTGVYEQYF. In DNA form, the CDR3 reads TGTGCCAGCAGTTTCTACGCCGGGACAGGGGTCTACGAGCAGTACTTC.

This clonotype was recorded many times. The chain carries TRBV7-2 and TRBJ2-4; possible D gene TRBD1, 5 bases. The CDR3 is 14 amino acids. Germline V lookup: CDR1 SGHTA, CDR2 FQGNSA. Trimming removed 0 bases at V and 5 bases at J, with 8 bases between. CDR3 loop: CASSLAQGQNIQYF. The CDR3 DNA sequence: TGTGCCAGCAGCTTAGCTCAGGGCCAAAACATTCAGTACTTC.

The sample holds many counts of this clonotype. The gene calls are TRBV20-1 and TRBJ2-2, with 10 nucleotides matching TRBD1. Germline CDR1 and CDR2: DFQATT and SNEGSKA (reference sequence). CDR3 length equals 16 residues. V dropped 5 bases and J dropped 6; count of bases not matched to a gene: 12. CDR3 region: CSASASGTGVPGELFF. The CDR3 DNA is TGCAGTGCTTCCGCTTCTGGGACAGGGGTTCCCGGGGAGCTGTTTTTT.

This clonotype was seen repeatedly, ten times or more. The CDR3 here is CASSEAGGIGELFF. For the CDR3, the DNA is TGTGCCAGCAGTGAAGCGGGGGGCATCGGGGAGCTGTTTTTT. The chain has TRBV6-1 and TRBJ2-2; D is possibly TRBD1 or TRBD2 (6 bases each). CDR3 size: 14 residues. Germline V gene lookup returns CDR1 MNHNS and CDR2 SASEGT. Trimming took off 0 bases at V and 7 bases at J, with 9 bases between the two ends.

The rearrangement links TRBV28 to TRBJ2-7; perhaps TRBD2 as D (6 bases). CDR1 and CDR2 (germline): MDHEN, SYDVKM. CDR3 length equals 13 residues. Trimming removed 10 bases from V and 4 bases from J, with 17 bases in between. In DNA form, the CDR3 reads TGTGCCACGAACGAGGGAGGAACTTACGAGCAGTACTTC. Protein sequence: CATNEGGTYEQYF.

The sample holds many counts of this clonotype. The V and J genes are TRBV6-5 and TRBJ1-5, with D unresolved. Deletions cut 4 bases from V and 9 bases from J, with 25 bases between. CDR1 is MNHEY and CDR2 is SVGAGI in the germline V gene. The CDR3 contains 17 residues. CDR3 DNA sequence: TGTGCCAGCAGTTCGAATCCCCCGCAGGCCTTACGGGGGCCCCAGCATTTT. It codes for CASSSNPPQALRGPQHF.